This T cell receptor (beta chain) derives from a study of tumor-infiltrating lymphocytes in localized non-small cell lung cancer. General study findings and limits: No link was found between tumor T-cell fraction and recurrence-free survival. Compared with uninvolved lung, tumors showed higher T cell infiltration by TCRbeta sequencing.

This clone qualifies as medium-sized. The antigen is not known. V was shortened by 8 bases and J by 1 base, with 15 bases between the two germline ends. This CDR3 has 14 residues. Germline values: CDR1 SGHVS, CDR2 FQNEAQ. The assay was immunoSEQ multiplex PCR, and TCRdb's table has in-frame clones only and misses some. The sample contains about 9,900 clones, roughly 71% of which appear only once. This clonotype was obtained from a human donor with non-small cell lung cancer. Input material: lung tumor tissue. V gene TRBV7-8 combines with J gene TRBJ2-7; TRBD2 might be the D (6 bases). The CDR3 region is CASGSGTLSYEQYF. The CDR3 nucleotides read TGTGCCAGCGGATCTGGGACTCTTTCCTACGAGCAGTACTTC.